This paragraph reports one T cell receptor (beta chain). This specimen belongs to a study of shared clonotypes between healthy human individuals. The table came from immunoSEQ multiplex PCR; TCRdb's copy has only in-frame clones and leaves some out. The sample records 550,000 to 650,000 clones, about 96% being singletons. Naive CD8 cells, CD45RO-negative and positively selected for CCR7, excluded terminally differentiated effector memory CD45RA+ cells. V shed 2 bases and J shed 6 bases, with 32 bases lying between them. Per germline, CDR1 PRHDT and CDR2 FYEKMQ (reference sequence). This CDR3 is 20 amino acids long.

The clonotype was recovered from a woman between 25 and 40 years old in good health. The chain is built from TRBV13 and TRBJ2-7, with D maybe TRBD2 (7 bases). The sequenced sample consisted of naive CD8+ T cells sorted from blood. CDR3 sequence (DNA): TGTGCCAGCAGCTTAATGCAGGGGCGTGCGGGAGTTTTTGGGGCCACCGAGCAGTACTTC. Protein: CASSLMQGRAGVFGATEQYF.